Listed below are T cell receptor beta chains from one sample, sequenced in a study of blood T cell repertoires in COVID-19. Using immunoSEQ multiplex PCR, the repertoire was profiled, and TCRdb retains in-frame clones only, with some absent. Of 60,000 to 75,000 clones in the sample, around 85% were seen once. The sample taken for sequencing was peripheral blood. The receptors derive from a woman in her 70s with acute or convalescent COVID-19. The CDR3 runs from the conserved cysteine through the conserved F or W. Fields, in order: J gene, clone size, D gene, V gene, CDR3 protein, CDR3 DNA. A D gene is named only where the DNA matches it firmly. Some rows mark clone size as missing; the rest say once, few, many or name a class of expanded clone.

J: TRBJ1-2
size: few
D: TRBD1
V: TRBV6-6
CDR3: CASSYSGTGGARGYTF
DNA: TGTGCCAGCAGTTATTCAGGGACAGGGGGCGCGAGGGGCTACACCTTC

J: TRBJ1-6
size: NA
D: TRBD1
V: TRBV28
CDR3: CASSLGTDLSPLHF
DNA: TGTGCCAGCAGTTTGGGGACAGACCTTTCACCCCTCCACTTT

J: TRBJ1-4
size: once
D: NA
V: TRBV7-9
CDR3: CASSLGFGEKLFF
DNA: TGTGCCAGCAGCTTAGGATTCGGGGAAAAACTGTTTTTT

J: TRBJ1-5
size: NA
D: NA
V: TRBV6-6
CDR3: CASSPPGGGGQPQHF
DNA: TGTGCCAGCAGTCCACCCGGAGGGGGGGGTCAGCCCCAGCATTTT

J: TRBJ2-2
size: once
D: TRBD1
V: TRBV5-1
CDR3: CASSLGTGGNTGELFF
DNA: TGCGCCAGCAGCTTGGGGACAGGGGGCAACACCGGGGAGCTGTTTTTT

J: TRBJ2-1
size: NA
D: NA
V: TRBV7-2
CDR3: CASSLGRGLYNEQFF
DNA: TGTGCCAGCAGCTTAGGGCGAGGTCTCTACAATGAGCAGTTCTTC

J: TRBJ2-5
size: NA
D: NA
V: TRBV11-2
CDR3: CASSPRQKETQYF
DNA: TGTGCCAGCAGCCCGAGACAGAAAGAGACCCAGTACTTC

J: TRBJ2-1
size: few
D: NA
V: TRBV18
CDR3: CASSPSVILEQFF
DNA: TGTGCCAGCTCACCTAGCGTTATACTTGAGCAGTTCTTC

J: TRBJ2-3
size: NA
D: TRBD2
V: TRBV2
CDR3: CASKIWLAGGASTDTQYF
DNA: TGTGCCAGCAAGATATGGCTAGCGGGGGGAGCTAGCACAGATACGCAGTATTTT

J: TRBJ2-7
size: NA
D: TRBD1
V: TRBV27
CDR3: CASSLTGDEQYF
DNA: TGTGCCAGCAGTTTAACAGGGGACGAGCAGTACTTC

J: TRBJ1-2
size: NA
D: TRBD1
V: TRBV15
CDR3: CATSRVPGQVAPYGYTF
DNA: TGTGCCACCAGCAGAGTACCGGGACAGGTAGCACCATATGGCTACACCTTC

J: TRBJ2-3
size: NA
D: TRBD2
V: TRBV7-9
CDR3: CASSSRTSGGDTQYF
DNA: TGTGCCAGCAGCTCCCGGACTAGCGGGGGGGATACGCAGTATTTT

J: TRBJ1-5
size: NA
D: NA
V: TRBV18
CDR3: CASSPETGPQHF
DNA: TGTGCCAGCTCACCCGAGACGGGGCCCCAGCATTTT

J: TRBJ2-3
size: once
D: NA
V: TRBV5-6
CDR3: CASSLLRADTQYF
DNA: TGTGCCAGCAGCTTGTTGAGGGCAGATACGCAGTATTTT

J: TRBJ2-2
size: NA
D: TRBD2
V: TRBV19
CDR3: CASSPGLAGFGTGELFF
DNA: TGTGCCAGTAGCCCGGGACTAGCGGGGTTCGGCACCGGGGAGCTGTTTTTT

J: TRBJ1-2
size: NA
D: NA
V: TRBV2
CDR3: CASSTDLPGGLGGYTF
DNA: TGTGCCAGCAGTACGGATCTACCGGGAGGGCTGGGCGGCTACACCTTC

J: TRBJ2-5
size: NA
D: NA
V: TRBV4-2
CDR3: CASSQDFFSETQYF
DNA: TGTGCCAGCAGCCAAGACTTCTTCTCGGAGACCCAGTACTTC

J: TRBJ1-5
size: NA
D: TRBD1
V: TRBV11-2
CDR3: CASSSGTGSNQPQHF
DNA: TGTGCCAGCAGCTCGGGGACAGGGAGCAATCAGCCCCAGCATTTT

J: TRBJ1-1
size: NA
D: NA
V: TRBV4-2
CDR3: CASSQGGGVNTEAFF
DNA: TGTGCCAGCAGCCAAGGGGGGGGTGTGAACACTGAAGCTTTCTTT

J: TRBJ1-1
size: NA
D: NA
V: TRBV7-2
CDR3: CASTLYSGGTEAFF
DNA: TGTGCCAGCACCCTTTACTCGGGGGGCACTGAAGCTTTCTTT

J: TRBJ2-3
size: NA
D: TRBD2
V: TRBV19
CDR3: CASRWLAGGTDTQYF
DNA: TGTGCCAGTAGGTGGCTAGCGGGGGGCACAGATACGCAGTATTTT

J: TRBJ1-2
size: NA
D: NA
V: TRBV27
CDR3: CASSLKGRGSYTF
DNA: TGTGCCAGCAGTTTAAAGGGGCGAGGATCCTACACCTTC

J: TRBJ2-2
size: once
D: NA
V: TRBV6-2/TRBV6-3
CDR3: CASSYQGSKNTGELFF
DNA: TGTGCCAGCAGTTACCAGGGGAGTAAAAACACCGGGGAGCTGTTTTTT

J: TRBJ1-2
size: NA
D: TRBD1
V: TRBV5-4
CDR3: CASSTGGTAYGYTF
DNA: TGTGCCAGCAGCACAGGGGGGACAGCCTATGGCTACACCTTC

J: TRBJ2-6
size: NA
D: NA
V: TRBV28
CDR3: CASSATGASGANVLTF
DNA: TGTGCCAGCAGTGCAACTGGAGCGTCTGGGGCCAACGTCCTGACTTTC

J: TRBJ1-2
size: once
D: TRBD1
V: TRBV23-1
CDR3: CASSQTGQGAEGYTF
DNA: TGCGCCAGCAGTCAAACCGGACAGGGGGCGGAAGGCTACACCTTC

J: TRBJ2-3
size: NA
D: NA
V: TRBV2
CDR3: CASSDMRGGFDTQYF
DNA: TGTGCCAGCAGTGATATGAGGGGGGGCTTTGATACGCAGTATTTT

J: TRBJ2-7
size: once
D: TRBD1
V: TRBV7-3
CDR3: CASSLTTGTGLDEQYF
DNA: TGTGCCAGCAGCTTAACTACCGGGACAGGCCTTGACGAGCAGTACTTC

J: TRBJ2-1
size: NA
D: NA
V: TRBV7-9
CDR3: CASSLALGLNPVEQFF
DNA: TGTGCCAGCAGCTTAGCACTAGGGCTGAATCCTGTCGAGCAGTTCTTC

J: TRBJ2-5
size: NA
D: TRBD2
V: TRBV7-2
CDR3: CASSFRGVEETQYF
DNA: TGTGCCAGCAGCTTCCGGGGGGTGGAGGAGACCCAGTACTTC

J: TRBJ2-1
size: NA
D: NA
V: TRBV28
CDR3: CATEQTAYNEQFF
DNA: TGTGCCACCGAGCAGACAGCCTACAATGAGCAGTTCTTC

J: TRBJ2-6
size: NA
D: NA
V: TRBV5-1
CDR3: CASSFGWSSGANVLTF
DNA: TGCGCCAGCAGCTTCGGGTGGAGCTCTGGGGCCAACGTCCTGACTTTC

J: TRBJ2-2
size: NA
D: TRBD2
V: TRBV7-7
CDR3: CASSHTVGLAGGSNTGELFF
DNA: TGTGCTAGCAGCCACACGGTGGGACTAGCGGGGGGATCGAACACCGGGGAGCTGTTTTTT

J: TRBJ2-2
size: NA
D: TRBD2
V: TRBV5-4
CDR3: CASSTGLAGVDTGELFF
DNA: TGTGCCAGCAGCACCGGCTTAGCGGGGGTCGACACCGGGGAGCTGTTTTTT

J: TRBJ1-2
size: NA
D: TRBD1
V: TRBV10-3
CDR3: CATGTGDGYTF
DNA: TGTGCCACAGGGACAGGGGATGGCTACACCTTC